The clone carrying this T cell receptor beta chain was detected once. Antigen specificity is unknown. From germline, CDR1 is LNHDA and CDR2 SQIVND (reference sequence). The CDR3 has 14 residues. J lost 1 base, V lost 6 bases, and 5 bases had no gene match. The data stem from a study of cytomegalovirus exposure and HLA in healthy donors. The data were produced by immunoSEQ multiplex PCR, yet TCRdb's version contains in-frame clones alone and is incomplete. The sample contains about 130,000 clones, 95% to 96% of which appear only once. Findings and limits, study-wide: High sensitivity and specificity were reportedly achieved when the classifier diagnosed cytomegalovirus status.

The sequenced sample was PBMCs. The TCR comes from a man between 18 and 35 years old in good health and CMV-seronegative. The genes are TRBV19 and TRBJ1-1; 7 bases line up with TRBD1. The CDR3 loop is CASSLYRGNTEAFF. The CDR3 nucleotides read TGTGCCAGTAGCCTCTACAGGGGGAACACTGAAGCTTTCTTT. Full variable domain (missing parts from reference TRBV19 and TRBJ1-1): DGGITQSPKYLFRKEGQNVTLSCEQNLNHDAMYWYRQDPGQGLRLIYYSQIVNDFQKGDIAEGYSVSREKKESFPLTVTSAQKNPTAFYLCASSLYRGNTEAFFGQGTRLTVV.